This T cell receptor beta chain was observed in a study of blood T cell repertoires in COVID-19. Study-level information: Sites across the United States, Italy and Spain contributed samples from acute and convalescent COVID-19. T cells, B-cell-depleted T cells, or PBMCs provided the cDNA or gDNA that served as material.

Authors' methods: Amplification with reference gene primers provided the estimates of nucleated cell counts. Clones were sequenced by immunoSEQ multiplex PCR, and TCRdb holds only the in-frame ones, with some missing. V and J calls and clone size are copied from that table; D and trimming were computed from the DNA. The table includes over 110,000 clones, 88% detected once. After removal of 0 bases from V and 2 bases from J, the junction contained 4 bases not matched to a gene. The CDR3 extends over 16 amino acids. From germline, CDR1 is SGHNT and CDR2 YYREEE (reference sequence). The chain recombines TRBV5-4 with TRBJ2-3, with 9 bases lining up with TRBD2. The sequenced sample consisted of peripheral blood. The clonotype originates from a human donor in a cohort sampled during active COVID-19. CDR3 protein: CASSLGLAGNTDTQYF. As DNA, the CDR3 is TGTGCCAGCAGCTTGGGGCTAGCGGGGAACACAGATACGCAGTATTTT.